Listed below are T cell receptor beta chains from one sample, sequenced in a study of radiation and T cells in renal cell carcinoma. TCRdb keeps only in-frame clones here, not all; method: immunoSEQ multiplex PCR. The sample has under 100,000 clones; 70% to 85% are singletons. Sequences were derived from blood, sampled from a patient whose treatment included radiotherapy and nephrectomy. Receptor source: a man in his sixties with renal cell carcinoma. Both conserved end residues are part of each CDR3. Each record gives: J gene, D gene, V gene, clone size, CDR3 protein, CDR3 DNA. The D gene is left open where the match is weak. Rows may omit the clone size; those that give it use once, few, many or a size class.

j_gene: TRBJ1-4
d_gene: -
v_gene: TRBV28
abundance: -
CDR3aa: CASSFGLVGDEKLFF
CDR3nt: TGTGCCAGCAGTTTTGGGTTGGTGGGGGATGAAAAACTGTTTTTT

j_gene: TRBJ2-5
d_gene: -
v_gene: TRBV6-5
abundance: -
CDR3aa: CASSYNSGHQETQYF
CDR3nt: TGTGCCAGCAGTTACAATTCAGGCCATCAAGAGACCCAGTACTTC

j_gene: TRBJ1-1
d_gene: -
v_gene: TRBV5-4
abundance: -
CDR3aa: CASSLEGFNTEAFF
CDR3nt: TGTGCCAGCAGCTTGGAAGGTTTCAACACTGAAGCTTTCTTT

j_gene: TRBJ2-7
d_gene: -
v_gene: TRBV14
abundance: -
CDR3aa: CASSQDQTQGGAPYEQYF
CDR3nt: TGTGCCAGCAGCCAAGATCAGACCCAAGGGGGAGCGCCCTACGAGCAGTACTTC

j_gene: TRBJ1-1
d_gene: -
v_gene: TRBV10-3
abundance: -
CDR3aa: CAISEWGRGNTEAFF
CDR3nt: TGTGCCATCAGTGAATGGGGGCGGGGGAACACTGAAGCTTTCTTT

j_gene: TRBJ2-5
d_gene: TRBD2
v_gene: TRBV28
abundance: -
CDR3aa: CASSSPLAGQETQYF
CDR3nt: TGTGCCAGCAGTTCCCCTCTAGCGGGACAAGAGACCCAGTACTTC

j_gene: TRBJ2-1
d_gene: TRBD1
v_gene: TRBV18
abundance: -
CDR3aa: CASSPRQDGQGWSEQFF
CDR3nt: TGTGCCAGCTCACCACGACAGGATGGACAGGGGTGGAGTGAGCAGTTCTTC

j_gene: TRBJ2-5
d_gene: -
v_gene: TRBV14
abundance: -
CDR3aa: CASSQGGPLQETQYF
CDR3nt: TGTGCCAGCAGCCAAGGGGGGCCACTCCAAGAGACCCAGTACTTC

j_gene: TRBJ2-3
d_gene: TRBD2
v_gene: TRBV13
abundance: -
CDR3aa: CASCSELAGGTCTDTQYF
CDR3nt: TGTGCCAGCTGTTCCGAACTAGCGGGGGGAACATGCACAGATACGCAGTATTTT

j_gene: TRBJ2-3
d_gene: TRBD2
v_gene: TRBV7-2
abundance: -
CDR3aa: CASSLTSGASTDTQYF
CDR3nt: TGTGCCAGCAGCTTAACTAGCGGAGCCAGCACAGATACGCAGTATTTT

j_gene: TRBJ2-4
d_gene: -
v_gene: TRBV15
abundance: -
CDR3aa: CATSRDLGLIAKNIQYF
CDR3nt: TGTGCCACCAGCAGAGATCTCGGGCTCATAGCCAAAAACATTCAGTACTTC

j_gene: TRBJ2-7
d_gene: -
v_gene: TRBV7-9
abundance: -
CDR3aa: CASSLRGPYEQYF
CDR3nt: TGTGCCAGCAGCTTACGGGGGCCCTACGAGCAGTACTTC

j_gene: TRBJ1-1
d_gene: TRBD1
v_gene: TRBV27
abundance: -
CDR3aa: CASSWGQGRRNTEAFF
CDR3nt: TGTGCCAGCAGTTGGGGACAGGGTCGTCGGAACACTGAAGCTTTCTTT

j_gene: TRBJ2-5
d_gene: TRBD2
v_gene: TRBV7-7
abundance: -
CDR3aa: CASSSNLLAEETQYF
CDR3nt: TGTGCCAGCAGCTCAAATCTACTAGCGGAAGAGACCCAGTACTTC

j_gene: TRBJ2-3
d_gene: -
v_gene: TRBV5-1
abundance: -
CDR3aa: CASSLRSYTDTQYF
CDR3nt: TGCGCCAGCAGCCTGCGGAGCTACACAGATACGCAGTATTTT

j_gene: TRBJ2-1
d_gene: -
v_gene: TRBV7-8
abundance: -
CDR3aa: CASSLVWATADQFF
CDR3nt: TGTGCCAGCAGCTTAGTGTGGGCTACGGCGGATCAGTTCTTC

j_gene: TRBJ1-4
d_gene: -
v_gene: TRBV28
abundance: -
CDR3aa: CANSAQGTNEKLFF
CDR3nt: TGTGCCAACTCCGCCCAGGGAACTAATGAAAAACTGTTTTTT

j_gene: TRBJ2-5
d_gene: -
v_gene: TRBV13
abundance: -
CDR3aa: CASSFRPRYRAVETQYF
CDR3nt: TGTGCCAGCAGCTTCCGACCTCGATACAGGGCCGTAGAGACCCAGTACTTC

j_gene: TRBJ1-3
d_gene: -
v_gene: TRBV18
abundance: -
CDR3aa: CASPGGSSGNTIYF
CDR3nt: TGTGCCAGCCCCGGAGGGAGCTCTGGAAACACCATATATTTT

j_gene: TRBJ2-2
d_gene: TRBD2
v_gene: TRBV10-2
abundance: -
CDR3aa: CASSMTSGRQIMNTGELFF
CDR3nt: TGCGCCAGCAGCATGACTAGCGGGAGGCAGATTATGAACACCGGGGAGCTGTTTTTT

j_gene: TRBJ2-1
d_gene: -
v_gene: TRBV5-4
abundance: -
CDR3aa: CASSLVGTSYYNEQFF
CDR3nt: TGTGCCAGCAGCTTGGTAGGGACCTCCTATTACAATGAGCAGTTCTTC

j_gene: TRBJ1-1
d_gene: -
v_gene: TRBV10-3
abundance: -
CDR3aa: CAISGMGGETEAFF
CDR3nt: TGTGCCATCAGTGGCATGGGGGGGGAAACTGAAGCTTTCTTT

j_gene: TRBJ2-5
d_gene: TRBD2
v_gene: TRBV6-1
abundance: -
CDR3aa: CASSETQGGKWETQYF
CDR3nt: TGTGCCAGCAGTGAAACCCAGGGAGGGAAATGGGAGACCCAGTACTTC

j_gene: TRBJ2-2
d_gene: -
v_gene: TRBV5-4
abundance: few
CDR3aa: CASSVGTNTGELFF
CDR3nt: TGTGCCAGCAGCGTAGGGACTAACACCGGGGAGCTGTTTTTT

j_gene: TRBJ2-2
d_gene: TRBD2
v_gene: TRBV4-2
abundance: -
CDR3aa: CASSQVSGSGTGELFF
CDR3nt: TGTGCCAGCAGCCAAGTTAGCGGGAGTGGCACCGGGGAGCTGTTTTTT

j_gene: TRBJ2-5
d_gene: -
v_gene: TRBV30
abundance: -
CDR3aa: CAGAGRETQYF
CDR3nt: TGTGCCGGGGCCGGCCGTGAGACCCAGTACTTC

j_gene: TRBJ2-7
d_gene: TRBD1
v_gene: TRBV18
abundance: -
CDR3aa: CASSPGGTGKGEQYF
CDR3nt: TGTGCCAGCTCACCAGGAGGGACAGGGAAAGGCGAGCAGTACTTC

j_gene: TRBJ2-7
d_gene: -
v_gene: TRBV5-1
abundance: -
CDR3aa: CASSMPPAGNYEQYF
CDR3nt: TGCGCCAGCAGCATGCCCCCGGCAGGGAACTACGAGCAGTACTTC

j_gene: TRBJ1-5
d_gene: -
v_gene: TRBV30
abundance: -
CDR3aa: CAWSTGPQPQHF
CDR3nt: TGTGCCTGGAGTACAGGGCCCCAGCCCCAGCATTTT

j_gene: TRBJ2-2
d_gene: -
v_gene: TRBV5-1
abundance: -
CDR3aa: CASRSTGNTGELFF
CDR3nt: TGCGCCAGCAGATCGACAGGGAACACCGGGGAGCTGTTTTTT

j_gene: TRBJ2-3
d_gene: -
v_gene: TRBV5-1
abundance: many
CDR3aa: CASSFGGSSTDTQYF
CDR3nt: TGCGCCAGCAGCTTTGGCGGGTCTAGCACAGATACGCAGTATTTT

j_gene: TRBJ2-2
d_gene: TRBD1
v_gene: TRBV10-2
abundance: -
CDR3aa: CASSPTGTGGRTGYTGELFF
CDR3nt: TGCGCCAGCAGTCCAACCGGGACAGGGGGCAGGACGGGGTACACCGGGGAGCTGTTTTTT

j_gene: TRBJ2-5
d_gene: -
v_gene: TRBV2
abundance: -
CDR3aa: CASIRYQETQYF
CDR3nt: TGTGCCAGCATCCGCTACCAAGAGACCCAGTACTTC

j_gene: TRBJ1-2
d_gene: -
v_gene: TRBV27
abundance: -
CDR3aa: CASSFGGVDYGYTF
CDR3nt: TGTGCCAGCAGTTTCGGCGGGGTTGACTATGGCTACACCTTC

j_gene: TRBJ2-2
d_gene: -
v_gene: TRBV2
abundance: -
CDR3aa: CASAQAINTGELFF
CDR3nt: TGTGCCAGCGCACAGGCTATCAACACCGGGGAGCTGTTTTTT

j_gene: TRBJ2-7
d_gene: -
v_gene: TRBV5-1
abundance: -
CDR3aa: CASSYSTGSSYEQYF
CDR3nt: TGCGCCAGCAGCTACTCTACAGGAAGCTCCTACGAGCAGTACTTC

j_gene: TRBJ2-7
d_gene: TRBD2
v_gene: TRBV11-2
abundance: -
CDR3aa: CASSLGSPSGGNEQYF
CDR3nt: TGTGCCAGCAGCTTAGGGTCGCCTAGCGGGGGGAACGAGCAGTACTTC

j_gene: TRBJ2-3
d_gene: -
v_gene: TRBV7-9
abundance: -
CDR3aa: CASSLKGSTDTQYF
CDR3nt: TGTGCCAGCAGCTTAAAGGGGAGCACAGATACGCAGTATTTT

j_gene: TRBJ1-5
d_gene: -
v_gene: TRBV7-2
abundance: -
CDR3aa: CASSYVMGNQPQHF
CDR3nt: TGTGCCAGCAGCTACGTGATGGGCAATCAGCCCCAGCATTTT

j_gene: TRBJ2-6
d_gene: TRBD1
v_gene: TRBV27
abundance: -
CDR3aa: CASSLSTGGAGSGANVLTF
CDR3nt: TGTGCCAGCAGTTTATCGACAGGGGGCGCGGGATCTGGGGCCAACGTCCTGACTTTC

j_gene: TRBJ1-1
d_gene: -
v_gene: TRBV27
abundance: -
CDR3aa: CASSLSGYTEAFF
CDR3nt: TGTGCCAGCAGTTTATCGGGGTACACTGAAGCTTTCTTT

j_gene: TRBJ2-5
d_gene: -
v_gene: TRBV5-1
abundance: -
CDR3aa: CASSGRGRRETQYF
CDR3nt: TGCGCCAGCAGCGGGAGGGGGCGCCGGGAGACCCAGTACTTC

j_gene: TRBJ2-1
d_gene: -
v_gene: TRBV25-1
abundance: -
CDR3aa: CASSEYGTQQFF
CDR3nt: TGTGCCAGCAGTGAATATGGGACCCAGCAGTTCTTC

j_gene: TRBJ1-4
d_gene: TRBD1
v_gene: TRBV6-1
abundance: -
CDR3aa: CASSEGQGDEKLFF
CDR3nt: TGTGCCAGCAGTGAAGGGCAGGGGGATGAAAAACTGTTTTTT

j_gene: TRBJ1-3
d_gene: -
v_gene: TRBV5-5
abundance: -
CDR3aa: CASSRSADSFSTGNTIYF
CDR3nt: TGTGCCAGCAGCCGGAGTGCGGACAGCTTTTCTACTGGAAACACCATATATTTT

j_gene: TRBJ1-2
d_gene: TRBD1
v_gene: TRBV29-1
abundance: -
CDR3aa: CSVEGQGYGYTF
CDR3nt: TGCAGCGTTGAGGGACAGGGTTATGGCTACACCTTC

j_gene: TRBJ2-7
d_gene: TRBD2
v_gene: TRBV19
abundance: -
CDR3aa: CASSATGTRSPYEQYF
CDR3nt: TGTGCCAGTAGTGCTACCGGGACTAGGAGTCCCTACGAGCAGTACTTC

j_gene: TRBJ2-3
d_gene: -
v_gene: TRBV25-1
abundance: -
CDR3aa: CASSESKEDTQYF
CDR3nt: TGTGCCAGCAGTGAAAGTAAGGAAGATACGCAGTATTTT

j_gene: TRBJ1-4
d_gene: -
v_gene: TRBV7-2
abundance: -
CDR3aa: CASSSNVEKLFF
CDR3nt: TGTGCCAGCAGCTCAAACGTGGAAAAACTGTTTTTT

j_gene: TRBJ2-5
d_gene: -
v_gene: TRBV5-1
abundance: few
CDR3aa: CASSLGQETQYF
CDR3nt: TGCGCCAGCAGCTTGGGCCAAGAGACCCAGTACTTC

j_gene: TRBJ2-1
d_gene: -
v_gene: TRBV5-4
abundance: -
CDR3aa: CASSLETGRGNEQFF
CDR3nt: TGTGCCAGCAGCCTCGAGACCGGCCGGGGCAATGAGCAGTTCTTC

j_gene: TRBJ1-5
d_gene: -
v_gene: TRBV7-2
abundance: -
CDR3aa: CASSSFSNQPQHF
CDR3nt: TGTGCCAGCAGCTCCTTTAGCAATCAGCCCCAGCATTTT

j_gene: TRBJ2-1
d_gene: TRBD1
v_gene: TRBV28
abundance: -
CDR3aa: CASGTANEQFF
CDR3nt: TGTGCCAGCGGGACAGCCAATGAGCAGTTCTTC

j_gene: TRBJ2-7
d_gene: TRBD1
v_gene: TRBV10-1
abundance: medium-sized
CDR3aa: CASSVLRQGEQYF
CDR3nt: TGCGCCAGCAGTGTCCTTCGACAGGGCGAGCAGTACTTC

j_gene: TRBJ2-7
d_gene: -
v_gene: TRBV5-6
abundance: -
CDR3aa: CASSNEITGYEQYF
CDR3nt: TGTGCCAGCAGCAACGAAATAACGGGCTACGAGCAGTACTTC

j_gene: TRBJ2-7
d_gene: -
v_gene: TRBV7-8
abundance: -
CDR3aa: CASSFRNSYEQYF
CDR3nt: TGTGCCAGCAGCTTCAGGAATTCCTACGAGCAGTACTTC

j_gene: TRBJ2-7
d_gene: TRBD2
v_gene: TRBV27
abundance: -
CDR3aa: CASKPSGGSYEQYF
CDR3nt: TGTGCCAGCAAGCCTAGCGGGGGCTCCTACGAGCAGTACTTC

j_gene: TRBJ2-2
d_gene: -
v_gene: TRBV7-9
abundance: -
CDR3aa: CASSFGQNTGELFF
CDR3nt: TGTGCCAGCAGCTTTGGCCAGAACACCGGGGAGCTGTTTTTT

j_gene: TRBJ2-7
d_gene: -
v_gene: TRBV19
abundance: -
CDR3aa: CASSIRQRDEQYF
CDR3nt: TGTGCCAGTAGTATTAGGCAGCGTGACGAGCAGTACTTC

j_gene: TRBJ2-3
d_gene: -
v_gene: TRBV27
abundance: -
CDR3aa: CASSLVREISDTQYF
CDR3nt: TGTGCCAGCAGTTTAGTACGGGAGATCTCAGATACGCAGTATTTT